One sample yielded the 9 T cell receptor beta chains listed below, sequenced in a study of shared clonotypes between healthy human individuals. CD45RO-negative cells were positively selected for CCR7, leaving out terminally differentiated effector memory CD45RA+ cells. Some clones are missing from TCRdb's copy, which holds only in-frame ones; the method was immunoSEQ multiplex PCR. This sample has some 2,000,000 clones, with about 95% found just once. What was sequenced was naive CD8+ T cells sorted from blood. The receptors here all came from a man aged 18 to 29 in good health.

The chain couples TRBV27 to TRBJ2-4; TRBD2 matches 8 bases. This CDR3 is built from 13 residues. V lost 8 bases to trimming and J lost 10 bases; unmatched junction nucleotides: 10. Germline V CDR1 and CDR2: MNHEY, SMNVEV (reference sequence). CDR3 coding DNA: TGTGCCAGCGGCGAACCTTTAGCGGGAATTCAGTACTTC. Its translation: CASGEPLAGIQYF.

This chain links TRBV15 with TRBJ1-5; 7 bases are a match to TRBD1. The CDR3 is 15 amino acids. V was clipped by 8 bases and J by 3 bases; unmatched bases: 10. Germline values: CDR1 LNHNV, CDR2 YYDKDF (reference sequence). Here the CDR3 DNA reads TGTGCCACCGGCTATGACAGGGCCCCCAATCAGCCCCAGCATTTT. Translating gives CATGYDRAPNQPQHF.

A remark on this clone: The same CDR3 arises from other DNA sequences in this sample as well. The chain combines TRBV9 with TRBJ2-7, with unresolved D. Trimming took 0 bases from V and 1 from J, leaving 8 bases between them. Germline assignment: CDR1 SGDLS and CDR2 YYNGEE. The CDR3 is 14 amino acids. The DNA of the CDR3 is TGTGCCAGCAGCGTAGCCTCAGCATCCTACGAGCAGTACTTC. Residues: CASSVASASYEQYF.

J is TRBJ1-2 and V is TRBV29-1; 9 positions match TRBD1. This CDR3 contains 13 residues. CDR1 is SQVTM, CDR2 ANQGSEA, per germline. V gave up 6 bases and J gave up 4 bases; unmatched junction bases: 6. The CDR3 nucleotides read TGCAGCGTCTGGACAGGGGAGACCTATGGCTACACCTTC. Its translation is CSVWTGETYGYTF.

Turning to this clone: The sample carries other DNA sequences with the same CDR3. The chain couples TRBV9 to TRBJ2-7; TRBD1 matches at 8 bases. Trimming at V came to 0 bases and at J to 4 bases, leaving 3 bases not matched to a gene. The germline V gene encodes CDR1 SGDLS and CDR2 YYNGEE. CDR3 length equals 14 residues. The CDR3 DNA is TGTGCCAGCAGCGTAGGAGACAGGGGTTACGAGCAGTACTTC. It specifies CASSVGDRGYEQYF.

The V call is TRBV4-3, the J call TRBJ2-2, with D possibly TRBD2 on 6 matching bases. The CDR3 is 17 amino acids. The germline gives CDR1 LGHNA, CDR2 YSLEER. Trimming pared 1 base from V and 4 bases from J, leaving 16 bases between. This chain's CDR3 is CASSQGSYGSGTGELFF. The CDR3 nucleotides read TGCGCCAGCAGCCAAGGTTCCTACGGGAGTGGCACCGGGGAGCTGTTTTTT.

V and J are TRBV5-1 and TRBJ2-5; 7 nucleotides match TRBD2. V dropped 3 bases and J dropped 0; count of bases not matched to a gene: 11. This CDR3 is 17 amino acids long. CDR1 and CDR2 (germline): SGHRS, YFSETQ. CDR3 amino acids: CASSSLFTTSDQETQYF. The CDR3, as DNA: TGCGCCAGCAGCTCCCTTTTCACCACTAGCGACCAAGAGACCCAGTACTTC.

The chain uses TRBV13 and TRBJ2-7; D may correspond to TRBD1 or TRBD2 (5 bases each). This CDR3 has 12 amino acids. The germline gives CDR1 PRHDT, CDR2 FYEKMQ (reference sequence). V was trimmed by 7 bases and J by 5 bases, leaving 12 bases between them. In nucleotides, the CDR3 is TGTGCCAGCAATGCAGGGAGCCACGAGCAGTACTTC. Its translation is CASNAGSHEQYF.

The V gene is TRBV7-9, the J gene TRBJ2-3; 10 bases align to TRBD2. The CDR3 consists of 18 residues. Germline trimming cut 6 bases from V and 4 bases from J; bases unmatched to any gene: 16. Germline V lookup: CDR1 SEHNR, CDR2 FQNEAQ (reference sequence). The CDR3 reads CASSPPLGSGRQADTQYF. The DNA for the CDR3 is TGTGCCAGCAGTCCTCCTTTAGGTAGCGGGAGGCAGGCAGATACGCAGTATTTT. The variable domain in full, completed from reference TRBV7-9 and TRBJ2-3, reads DTGVSQNPRHKITKRGQNVTFRCDPISEHNRLYWYRQTLGQGPEFLTYFQNEAQLEKSRLLSDRFSAERPKGSFSTLEIQRTEQGDSAMYLCASSPPLGSGRQADTQYFGPGTRLTVL.